Listed here are 24 T cell receptor beta chains from one sample, sequenced in a study of control samples from healthy donors and cancer patients (dated by TCRdb to the early 2020s). Library preparation employed the immunoSEQ multiplex PCR assay. The source is immuneACCESS, and TCRdb retained only in-frame sequences with V and J called. Part of the clones is not carried over; for the studies checked, unresolved V genes explain less than half of this, and the remainder is unexplained. The sample records tens of thousands of clones, roughly 89% of which are singletons. Roughly 5.6% of the sample rests with the top ten. Sequencing input: PBMCs. The receptors come from a man aged 55 to 70 with colorectal cancer.

As to this clone: An end of the junction does not agree with germline; a read error may underlie this. J is TRBJ2-5 and V is TRBV7-6; D is unresolved. CDR1 is SGHVS, CDR2 FNYEAQ, per germline. There are 15 residues in the CDR3. The CDR3, as DNA: TGTGCCAGCAGCTTTGAGGTCTGGACGCAAGGGACCCAGTACTTC. Amino acids: CASSFEVWTQGTQYF.

The V and J genes are TRBV3-1 (or the pseudogene TRBV3-2) and TRBJ1-6, with D uncertain. Germline CDR1 reads LGHDT; CDR2 reads YNNKEL (reference sequence). V was pared by 0 bases and J by 6 bases, with 15 bases between. This CDR3 comprises 17 residues. CDR3 in amino acids: CASSQEGILAGNSPLHF. CDR3 DNA sequence: TGTGCCAGCAGCCAAGAAGGGATCCTCGCAGGTAATTCACCCCTCCACTTT.

This rearrangement joins TRBV9 to TRBJ1-2; TRBD1 matches 8 bases. J gave up 6 bases and V 0 bases, and 13 bases lay outside the gene matches. The V gene's germline CDR1 is SGDLS and CDR2 YYNGEE. The CDR3 loop spans 17 amino acids. CDR3 protein: CASSVGNGQGGLDGYTF. The CDR3 DNA is TGTGCCAGCAGCGTAGGGAATGGACAGGGAGGGCTAGATGGCTACACCTTC. The full variable domain, with the rest looked up from reference TRBV9 and TRBJ1-2, is DSGVTQTPKHLITATGQRVTLRCSPRSGDLSVYWYQQSLDQGLQFLIQYYNGEERAKGNILERFSAQQFPDLHSELNLSSLELGDSALYFCASSVGNGQGGLDGYTFGSGTRLTVV.

V and J are TRBV7-9 and TRBJ2-7; either TRBD1 or TRBD2 may supply D (7 bases each). The CDR3 sequence is 15 residues long. The ends were cut back, 2 bases at V and 3 bases at J, with 14 bases in the middle. The germline V gene encodes CDR1 SEHNR and CDR2 FQNEAQ (reference sequence). The CDR3 DNA reads as TGTGCCAGCAGCTTATCAGGGGGGGCCCACTACGAGCAGTACTTC. Amino acids: CASSLSGGAHYEQYF. The full variable domain, its missing parts supplied by reference TRBV7-9 and TRBJ2-7, is DTGVSQNPRHKITKRGQNVTFRCDPISEHNRLYWYRQTLGQGPEFLTYFQNEAQLEKSRLLSDRFSAERPKGSFSTLEIQRTEQGDSAMYLCASSLSGGAHYEQYFGPGTRLTVT.

The gene calls are TRBV3-1 (or the pseudogene TRBV3-2) and TRBJ2-2; no reliable D call. The CDR3 covers 15 residues. V lost 1 base and J lost 0, with 6 bases in between. In germline, CDR1 is LGHDT, CDR2 YNNKEL (reference sequence). The CDR3 loop is CASSQVVPNTGELFF. As DNA, the CDR3 is TGTGCCAGCAGCCAAGTGGTCCCGAACACCGGGGAGCTGTTTTTT.

The V and J genes are TRBV7-8 and TRBJ2-7; TRBD1 might be the D (6 bases). The germline gives CDR1 SGHVS, CDR2 FQNEAQ. The CDR3 totals 14 residues. The V and J ends lost 5 bases and 3 bases respectively, with 14 bases between them. The DNA of the CDR3 is TGTGCCAGCAGCCTGCGGACAGAGGTCTACGAGCAGTACTTC. Its translation: CASSLRTEVYEQYF.

The genes are TRBV5-1 and TRBJ1-3; D gene ambiguous. The germline V gene has CDR1 SGHRS and CDR2 YFSETQ. V was trimmed by 4 bases and J by 0 bases, leaving 11 bases between them. The CDR3 is made up of 15 amino acids. The CDR3 sequence is CASSRSQASGNTIYF. CDR3 in DNA: TGCGCCAGCAGCCGGTCGCAGGCCTCTGGAAACACCATATATTTT.

The chain joins TRBV27 to TRBJ1-5; a weak D match, TRBD1 (6 bases). The germline V gene encodes CDR1 MNHEY and CDR2 SMNVEV (reference sequence). This CDR3 is built from 20 residues. V dropped 2 bases and J dropped 4 bases, with 27 bases sitting between them. The CDR3 is CASSLEHGTFLRGGNQPQHF. Written as DNA, the CDR3 is TGTGCCAGCAGTTTAGAACACGGGACGTTCCTCCGAGGGGGAAATCAGCCCCAGCATTTT.

The V call is TRBV7-9, the J call TRBJ2-2; D might be TRBD1 (5 bases). The CDR3 has 16 amino acids. Trimming removed 1 base at V and 3 bases at J, with 12 bases between. Per the germline V gene, CDR1 is SEHNR and CDR2 is FQNEAQ (reference sequence). For the CDR3, the DNA is TGTGCCAGCAGCTTAGGTCCAGGGTTGGACACCGGGGAGCTGTTTTTT. Amino acid sequence: CASSLGPGLDTGELFF.

This chain connects TRBV6-5 to TRBJ1-2; no clear D gene. V lost 6 bases, J lost 5 bases, and 10 bases lay in between. This CDR3 comprises 12 residues. In germline, CDR1 is MNHEY, CDR2 SVGAGI. CDR3 amino acids: CASSTGPYGYTF. CDR3 nucleotides: TGTGCCAGCAGCACCGGACCATATGGCTACACCTTC.

CDR3 nucleotide sequence: TGTGCCAGCAGCGTAGACAGCGGGATTTACAATGAGCAGTTCTTC. This sequence encodes CASSVDSGIYNEQFF. The V gene is TRBV9, the J gene TRBJ2-1; 7 bases match TRBD2. V was clipped by 0 bases and J by 4 bases; unmatched bases: 4. The CDR3 is 15 residues long. Germline V CDR1 and CDR2: SGDLS, YYNGEE.

The chain couples TRBV7-6 to TRBJ2-7; 11 positions match TRBD2. The V gene end was trimmed by 1 base and the J gene end by 2 bases; junction bases not matched to a gene: 7. The CDR3 extends over 17 amino acids. CDR1 is SGHVS and CDR2 is FNYEAQ in the germline V gene. The CDR3 DNA is TGTGCCAGCAGCTTAGTTGCGTCTAGCGGGGGGCCCTACGAGCAGTACTTC. It encodes CASSLVASSGGPYEQYF. Filled out from reference TRBV7-6 and TRBJ2-7, the complete variable domain reads GAGVSQSPRYKVTKRGQDVALRCDPISGHVSLYWYRQALGQGPEFLTYFNYEAQQDKSGLPNDRFSAERPEGSISTLTIQRTEQRDSAMYRCASSLVASSGGPYEQYFGPGTRLTVT.

This chain links TRBV7-2 with TRBJ2-7; tentatively, D is TRBD1 or TRBD2 (5 bases each). Germline loops: CDR1 SGHTA, CDR2 FQGNSA. V gave up 3 bases and J gave up 5 bases, with 14 bases separating them. The CDR3 consists of 14 residues. In DNA, the CDR3 is TGTGCCAGCAGCTTGGAAAACCGGGGCAACGAGCAGTACTTC. It specifies CASSLENRGNEQYF.

This clone has only a few counts. The chain recombines TRBV29-1 with TRBJ1-2; tentative D call: TRBD1 (6 bases). The CDR3 contains 13 residues. The ends were cut back, 8 bases at V and 2 bases at J, with 15 bases in the middle. Germline V lookup: CDR1 SQVTM, CDR2 ANQGSEA. CDR3: CSTLFGQNYGYTF. The CDR3 DNA is TGCAGCACCTTATTCGGACAGAACTATGGCTACACCTTC.

The rearrangement links TRBV11-2 to TRBJ2-1; unclear D gene. The germline CDR1 and CDR2 sequences are SGHAT and FQNNGV. This CDR3 spans 12 amino acids. With 7 bases removed from V and 4 bases from J, the gap between germline ends came to 8 bases. The CDR3 loop is CASKQEYNEQFF. The CDR3 DNA follows: TGTGCCAGCAAGCAGGAGTACAATGAGCAGTTCTTC. Supplemented by reference TRBV11-2 and TRBJ2-1, the full variable domain reads EAGVAQSPRYKIIEKRQSVAFWCNPISGHATLYWYQQILGQGPKLLIQFQNNGVVDDSQLPKDRFSAERLKGVDSTLKIQPAKLEDSAVYLCASKQEYNEQFFGPGTRLTVL.

The genes are TRBV12-3 or TRBV12-4 and TRBJ1-2; D is unresolved. The CDR3 has 13 residues. Trimming took 8 bases from V and 3 from J, leaving 13 bases between them. The CDR3 DNA follows: TGTGCCAGCGCCGACCAAGGGCACTATGGCTACACCTTC. This gives the protein CASADQGHYGYTF.

This chain connects TRBV10-3 to TRBJ2-2; D unresolved. CDR3 length equals 12 residues. CDR1 ENHRY and CDR2 SYGVKD come from the germline V gene. Trimming shortened V by 10 bases and J by 6 bases, and 12 bases separated the two germline ends. The CDR3 sequence is CATKGIPGELFF. DNA for the CDR3: TGTGCCACCAAAGGGATTCCCGGGGAGCTGTTTTTT.

The V gene is TRBV5-6, the J gene TRBJ1-4; D is undetermined. From germline, CDR1 is SGHDT and CDR2 YYEEEE. The CDR3 covers 14 residues. The V gene lost 3 bases and the J gene lost 9 bases, with 15 bases spanning the gap. In nucleotides, the CDR3 is TGTGCCAGCAGCTCTGCTATGGACGGTAAAAAACTGTTTTTT. Its translation: CASSSAMDGKKLFF.

The V and J genes are TRBV29-1 and TRBJ1-2, with D possibly TRBD1 on 6 matching bases. This CDR3 contains 13 residues. Germline CDR1 and CDR2: SQVTM and ANQGSEA. V lost 4 bases, J lost 1 base, and 10 bases lay in between. In nucleotides, the CDR3 is TGCAGCGTTGCCCACAGGGATAACTATGGCTACACCTTC. This translates into CSVAHRDNYGYTF.

The gene calls are TRBV5-1 and TRBJ2-3; 7 bases line up with TRBD2. Per the germline V gene, CDR1 is SGHRS and CDR2 is YFSETQ. This CDR3 contains 16 residues. With V trimmed by 4 bases and J by 1 base, 9 bases remained unmatched. DNA of the CDR3: TGCGCCAGCAGCCCCCCGAGAAGCGGGGGCACAGATACGCAGTATTTT. This translates into CASSPPRSGGTDTQYF. Variable domain in full (rest from reference TRBV5-1 and TRBJ2-3): KAGVTQTPRYLIKTRGQQVTLSCSPISGHRSVSWYQQTPGQGLQFLFEYFSETQRNKGNFPGRFSGRQFSNSRSEMNVSTLELGDSALYLCASSPPRSGGTDTQYFGPGTRLTVL.

The chain has TRBV11-2 and TRBJ2-5; D is unclear. This CDR3 spans 15 amino acids. Germline values: CDR1 SGHAT, CDR2 FQNNGV. The V and J ends lost 3 bases and 0 bases respectively, with 11 bases between them. CDR3 nucleotide sequence: TGTGCCAGCAGCTTTGACCTGGGCCACCAAGAGACCCAGTACTTC. Translated, it gives CASSFDLGHQETQYF.

CDR3 bases: TGTGCCAGCAGCGTGGGACTAGCGGGGGGGCTTAGGGAGCAGTTCTTC. Translated: CASSVGLAGGLREQFF. V and J are TRBV7-2 and TRBJ2-1; 16 bases line up with TRBD2. V shed 5 bases and J 10 bases; nucleotides not matched to a gene: 8. Germline CDR1 SGHTA, CDR2 FQGNSA. The CDR3 consists of 16 residues.

V is TRBV19 and J is TRBJ1-5; TRBD1 agrees at 10 bases. CDR1 LNHDA and CDR2 SQIVND come from the germline V gene (reference sequence). The CDR3 spans 15 residues. The junction had 5 bases not matched to a gene; V was cut back by 6 bases and J by 3 bases. CDR3 sequence reads: CASSLDRGPNQPQHF. The DNA of the CDR3 is TGTGCCAGTAGCCTCGACAGGGGGCCCAATCAGCCCCAGCATTTT.

This clone was seen a single time. The J gene is TRBJ2-1, the V gene TRBV5-5, with no clear D. This CDR3 is 15 amino acids long. The germline CDR1 and CDR2 sequences are SGHKS and YYEKEE (reference sequence). The V end lost 4 bases, the J end lost 2 bases, and 13 bases lay between the germline ends. CDR3 loop: CASSPGRRPYNEQFF. DNA of the CDR3: TGTGCCAGCAGCCCAGGAAGGCGCCCCTACAATGAGCAGTTCTTC.